The rows below give T cell receptor beta chains drawn from one sample of a study of T cell responses to AZD1222 COVID-19 vaccine. Here immunoSEQ multiplex PCR was the method, and the copy in TCRdb shows in-frame clones only, minus some. Here the sample spans around 100,000 clones, more than 85% being singletons. The sample consisted of peripheral blood, taken on day 0 of AZD1222 vaccination. The receptors here all came from an adult in good health. CDR3s include the opening cysteine and the closing phenylalanine or tryptophan. Each record gives: J gene, clone size, V gene, D gene, CDR3 protein, CDR3 DNA. A D gene is named only where the DNA matches it firmly. Rows may omit the clone size; those that give it use once, few, many or a size class.

J: TRBJ1-2
size: .
V: TRBV19
D: .
CDR3: CASAEGTSYTF
DNA: TGTGCCAGTGCGGAGGGTACGAGCTACACCTTC

J: TRBJ1-6
size: .
V: TRBV6-5
D: .
CDR3: CATTGTSNSPLHF
DNA: TGTGCCACCACCGGGACGTCGAATTCACCCCTCCACTTT

J: TRBJ1-5
size: .
V: TRBV15
D: .
CDR3: CATSSPKKGRGGNQPQHF
DNA: TGTGCCACCAGCAGCCCCAAAAAAGGAAGGGGTGGCAATCAGCCCCAGCATTTT

J: TRBJ2-5
size: .
V: TRBV28
D: TRBD1
CDR3: CASSHRTGGTETQYF
DNA: TGTGCCAGCAGCCATAGGACAGGGGGCACAGAGACCCAGTACTTC

J: TRBJ2-7
size: .
V: TRBV29-1
D: .
CDR3: CSAGWGSYEQYF
DNA: TGCAGCGCAGGGTGGGGGTCCTACGAGCAGTACTTC

J: TRBJ1-1
size: .
V: TRBV20-1
D: TRBD1
CDR3: CSAQGSAEAFF
DNA: TGCAGTGCACAGGGGTCCGCTGAAGCTTTCTTT

J: TRBJ1-4
size: once
V: TRBV2
D: .
CDR3: CASSPDGPEKLFF
DNA: TGTGCCAGCAGCCCCGACGGGCCTGAAAAACTGTTTTTT

J: TRBJ2-5
size: .
V: TRBV5-6
D: TRBD1
CDR3: CASSHPDRGRGRTQETQYF
DNA: TGTGCCAGCAGCCACCCAGACAGGGGCCGCGGACGAACCCAAGAGACCCAGTACTTC

J: TRBJ2-1
size: .
V: TRBV5-1
D: TRBD1
CDR3: CASSVGDRPYHEQFF
DNA: TGCGCCAGCAGCGTGGGGGACAGACCTTACCATGAGCAGTTCTTC

J: TRBJ2-1
size: .
V: TRBV7-6
D: TRBD1
CDR3: CASSARQGNEQFF
DNA: TGTGCCAGCAGCGCACGACAGGGTAATGAGCAGTTCTTC

J: TRBJ1-5
size: .
V: TRBV2
D: TRBD1
CDR3: CASRNDGQADQPQHF
DNA: TGTGCCAGCAGGAATGACGGACAGGCGGATCAGCCCCAGCATTTT

J: TRBJ2-3
size: .
V: TRBV23-1
D: .
CDR3: CASSQSWAPCTDTQYF
DNA: TGCGCCAGCAGTCAATCGTGGGCACCCTGCACAGATACGCAGTATTTT

J: TRBJ1-1
size: .
V: TRBV7-2
D: .
CDR3: CASSSRTFTITEAFF
DNA: TGTGCCAGCAGCTCCCGGACATTTACGATAACTGAAGCTTTCTTT

J: TRBJ1-1
size: .
V: TRBV19
D: .
CDR3: CASNFGQPNTEAFF
DNA: TGTGCCAGTAACTTCGGACAGCCGAACACTGAAGCTTTCTTT

J: TRBJ2-1
size: .
V: TRBV11-2
D: .
CDR3: CASSLAQGDLYNEQFF
DNA: TGTGCCAGCAGCTTGGCCCAGGGAGACTTATACAATGAGCAGTTCTTC

J: TRBJ2-1
size: .
V: TRBV29-1
D: .
CDR3: CSASWGPAYNEQFF
DNA: TGCAGCGCCTCATGGGGGCCCGCCTACAATGAGCAGTTCTTC

J: TRBJ2-2
size: once
V: TRBV6-2/TRBV6-3
D: TRBD2
CDR3: CASSSGTSDTGELFF
DNA: TGTGCCAGCAGTTCTGGGACTAGTGACACCGGGGAGCTGTTTTTT

J: TRBJ1-4
size: .
V: TRBV14
D: .
CDR3: CASSQESEKLFF
DNA: TGTGCCAGCAGCCAAGAGAGTGAAAAACTGTTTTTT

J: TRBJ2-7
size: once
V: TRBV27
D: .
CDR3: CASSLRDNREQYF
DNA: TGTGCCAGCAGTTTAAGAGACAACCGGGAGCAGTACTTC

J: TRBJ2-7
size: .
V: TRBV6-2/TRBV6-3
D: .
CDR3: CASSSSGTVRYEQYF
DNA: TGTGCCAGCAGTTCATCCGGGACTGTACGCTACGAGCAGTACTTC

J: TRBJ2-1
size: .
V: TRBV4-3
D: .
CDR3: CASSGDAGANEQFF
DNA: TGCGCCAGCAGCGGGGACGCTGGCGCCAATGAGCAGTTCTTC

J: TRBJ1-1
size: once
V: TRBV7-9
D: .
CDR3: CASSLAGGVGTEAFF
DNA: TGTGCCAGCAGCTTAGCTGGGGGAGTCGGGACTGAAGCTTTCTTT

J: TRBJ1-2
size: few
V: TRBV18
D: .
CDR3: CASSPLSTGANYGYTF
DNA: TGTGCCAGCTCACCTTTAAGCACAGGCGCTAACTATGGCTACACCTTC